A single sample is the source of the 10 T cell receptor beta chains below, sequenced in a study of identical twins. TCRdb called the 5' RACE reads again in MiXCR, with one record for every CDR3 protein. The sample consists of approximately 350,000 distinct CDR3 sequences, approximately 13% of them appearing once. The sample also formed part of further work on yellow fever vaccine responses in identical twins.

The sample taken for sequencing was CD8+ T cells sorted from blood. All receptors come from a woman aged 18-30 years in good health.

The gene calls are TRBV11-2 and TRBJ1-3; D is possibly TRBD1 (5 bases). This CDR3 is 13 amino acids long. Trimming shortened V by 1 base and J by 11 bases, and 12 bases separated the two germline ends. Germline V gene lookup returns CDR1 SGHAT and CDR2 FQNNGV. The CDR3: CASSLGQMGAIYF. CDR3 sequence (DNA): TGTGCCAGCAGCTTAGGGCAGATGGGGGCCATATATTTT.

This chain connects TRBV5-1 to TRBJ2-1; 8 nucleotides align to TRBD1. The CDR3 covers 15 residues. Germline V gene sequence: CDR1 SGHRS, CDR2 YFSETQ. V was pared by 2 bases and J by 2 bases, with 3 bases of the junction left unmatched. CDR3 region: CASSLNRGAYNEQFF. In nucleotides, the CDR3 is TGCGCCAGCAGCTTAAACAGGGGGGCCTACAATGAGCAGTTCTTC. Supplemented by reference TRBV5-1 and TRBJ2-1, the full variable domain reads KAGVTQTPRYLIKTRGQQVTLSCSPISGHRSVSWYQQTPGQGLQFLFEYFSETQRNKGNFPGRFSGRQFSNSRSEMNVSTLELGDSALYLCASSLNRGAYNEQFFGPGTRLTVL.

The rearrangement links TRBV24-1 to TRBJ2-2, with D unclear. V lost 4 bases and J lost 6, with 11 bases in between. The germline V gene has CDR1 KGHDR and CDR2 SFDVKD. This CDR3 region has 14 residues. CDR3 loop: CATSDRSRPGELFF. DNA of the CDR3: TGTGCCACCAGTGACCGATCCCGACCCGGGGAGCTGTTTTTT.

This rearrangement joins TRBV20-1 to TRBJ2-7; 12 bases match TRBD2. Germline V CDR1 and CDR2: DFQATT, SNEGSKA (reference sequence). V lost 0 bases to trimming and J lost 4 bases; unmatched junction nucleotides: 10. The CDR3 is made up of 17 amino acids. This CDR3 reads CSARDASGRAGWYEQYF. In nucleotides, the CDR3 is TGCAGTGCTAGAGACGCTAGCGGGAGGGCCGGGTGGTACGAGCAGTACTTC.

This clonotype came up many times. For the CDR3, the DNA is TGTGCCAGCAGTTTAGGGTTGACAGGGCTTCAGCCCCAGCATTTT. Protein: CASSLGLTGLQPQHF. The chain uses TRBV28 and TRBJ1-5; TRBD1 agrees at 7 bases. The CDR3 has 15 residues. The junction had 7 bases not matched to a gene; V was cut back by 2 bases and J by 6 bases. Germline-derived CDR1 and CDR2 are MDHEN and SYDVKM.

This clonotype was observed a handful of times. The CDR3 bases are TGTGCCAGCAGTACTGGACAGGAAAGATACCCGTTCTTC. Amino acid sequence: CASSTGQERYPFF. J is TRBJ2-1 and V is TRBV7-9; 7 bases match TRBD1. The J segment lost 15 bases and the V segment lost 6 bases, leaving 14 bases of the junction unmatched. Looked up from germline, CDR1 is SEHNR and CDR2 is FQNEAQ (reference sequence). The CDR3 consists of 13 residues.

This clonotype was observed a handful of times. The chain uses TRBV6-4 and TRBJ2-1, with D possibly TRBD2 on 6 matching bases. The CDR3 runs 16 residues. Germline V gene data show CDR1 as MRHNA and CDR2 as SNTAGT. V was clipped by 2 bases and J by 7 bases, with 18 bases between them. Here the CDR3 DNA reads TGTGCCAGCAGTGACGAGGGAAACGGGGGAAGTAATGAGCAGTTCTTC. Its translation: CASSDEGNGGSNEQFF.

This clonotype has a handful of counts. The chain combines TRBV6-5 with TRBJ2-3, with D uncertain. Germline V gives CDR1 MNHEY, CDR2 SVGAGI. CDR3 size: 15 residues. The germline V and J ends were trimmed by 2 bases and 2 bases, with 11 bases remaining between them. This CDR3 reads CASSYDGGYTDTQYF. CDR3 DNA sequence: TGTGCCAGCAGTTACGACGGTGGTTACACAGATACGCAGTATTTT.

This clonotype turned up a few times. This chain connects TRBV2 to TRBJ2-2; no firm D call. Trimming shortened V by 1 base and J by 2 bases, and 11 bases separated the two germline ends. Germline CDR1 and CDR2: SNHLY and FYNNEI. The CDR3 sequence is 16 residues long. CDR3 bases: TGTGCCAGCAGTGAAGGGGCAGGACCCAACACCGGGGAGCTGTTTTTT. It translates to CASSEGAGPNTGELFF.

This clonotype was detected only a few times. This rearrangement joins TRBV12-3 or TRBV12-4 to TRBJ1-2, with a weak D call TRBD1 (5 bases). The CDR3 contains 14 residues. The V gene lost 3 bases and the J gene lost 0 bases, with 8 bases spanning the gap. The CDR3: CASSFGTANYGYTF. The CDR3 bases are TGTGCCAGCAGTTTCGGGACGGCTAACTATGGCTACACCTTC.